These 26 T cell receptor beta chains originate from one sample sequenced in a study of T cell repertoires in cytomegalovirus infection. TCRdb called the reads again in MiXCR, with one record for every CDR3 protein. The sample carries approximately 500,000 distinct CDR3 sequences, roughly a third recorded once. Antigens for these TCRs are unknown. This specimen was cultured PBMCs, taken from culture after CMV antigen stimulation. The receptors here all came from a human donor in good health (CMV status not recorded). Some clones in this sample may be carry-over from other donors' samples.

The J gene is TRBJ1-1, the V gene TRBV28; possibly TRBD1 for D (5 bases). The CDR3 covers 16 residues. The V end was cut by 6 bases, the J end by 3 bases, with 20 bases between. Germline loops: CDR1 MDHEN, CDR2 SYDVKM. CDR3 bases: TGTGCCAGCAGCCCCCCGGGACTTTTCAGTGACACTGAAGCTTTCTTT. This codes for CASSPPGLFSDTEAFF.

In this sample, this clonotype turned up a few times. This chain links TRBV2 with TRBJ2-2; 9 positions match TRBD2. Germline CDR1 is SNHLY and CDR2 is FYNNEI. The V segment lost 7 bases and the J segment 6 bases; nucleotides outside the gene matches: 9. CDR3 length: 15 amino acids. The CDR3 reads CASIQGLAGSGELFF. In nucleotides, the CDR3 is TGTGCCAGCATCCAAGGGCTAGCGGGATCCGGGGAGCTGTTTTTT.

The chain employs TRBV29-1 and TRBJ2-1; TRBD2 matches at 7 bases. The CDR3 covers 16 residues. The V gene's germline CDR1 is SQVTM and CDR2 ANQGSEA. J lost 0 bases, V lost 7 bases, and 12 bases had no gene match. CDR3 sequence (DNA): TGCAGCGCCGACACACTAGCGAGCAGCTCCTACAATGAGCAGTTCTTC. Encoded protein: CSADTLASSSYNEQFF.

V and J are TRBV28 and TRBJ2-2; D is perhaps TRBD2 (5 bases). This CDR3 has 13 amino acids. V shed 6 bases and J shed 6 bases, with 11 bases lying between them. Germline V gene data show CDR1 as MDHEN and CDR2 as SYDVKM. This CDR3 reads CASSGIPPGELFF. In nucleotides, the CDR3 is TGTGCCAGCAGCGGGATCCCCCCCGGGGAGCTGTTTTTT.

The chain links TRBV27 to TRBJ1-2; D gene ambiguous. This CDR3 is 14 amino acids long. The germline gives CDR1 MNHEY, CDR2 SMNVEV (reference sequence). Deletions cut 2 bases from V and 3 bases from J, with 10 bases between. CDR3 nucleotides: TGTGCCAGCAGTTTAGACCGGGAGTACTATGGCTACACCTTC. This translates into CASSLDREYYGYTF.

The chain is built from TRBV25-1 and TRBJ2-1; 8 positions match TRBD1. J gave up 5 bases and V 6 bases, and 15 bases lay outside the gene matches. Germline CDR1 and CDR2: MGHDK and SYGVNS. This CDR3 contains 17 residues. The DNA for the CDR3 is TGTGCCAGCAGCGAGGATGTCAGGGGGCGCGAAGACAATGAGCAGTTCTTC. As protein: CASSEDVRGREDNEQFF.

This clonotype was detected a few times. V and J are TRBV12-3 or TRBV12-4 and TRBJ2-2, with 12 bases identical to TRBD2. The CDR3 is made up of 15 amino acids. J was trimmed by 3 bases and V by 6 bases; bases with no gene match: 2. CDR3 DNA sequence: TGTGCCAGCAGCCTAGCGGGAGGGCACACCGGGGAGCTGTTTTTT. Its translation: CASSLAGGHTGELFF.

This rearrangement joins TRBV14 to TRBJ2-5; TRBD2 matches 7 bases. Losses at the gene ends were 0 bases for V and 5 bases for J; bases not matched to a gene: 6. The CDR3 runs to 15 residues. CDR1 and CDR2 (germline): SGHDN, FVKESK. The DNA of the CDR3 is TGTGCCAGCAGCCAAGATTCGGGAGGCAGGGAGACCCAGTACTTC. It translates to CASSQDSGGRETQYF.

This clonotype was picked up many times. The gene calls are TRBV4-1 and TRBJ2-7; the match to TRBD2 covers 12 bases. The CDR3 has 15 residues. The germline gives CDR1 MGHRA, CDR2 YSYEKL. Trimming cost V 1 base and J 2 bases; bases outside gene matches: 0. The CDR3 loop reads CASSQGLAGAYEQYF. CDR3 bases: TGCGCCAGCAGCCAAGGACTAGCGGGAGCCTACGAGCAGTACTTC.

The sample holds a few counts of this clonotype. The gene calls are TRBV25-1 and TRBJ1-2; 8 bases are shared with TRBD1. CDR3 size: 13 residues. With 6 bases clipped from V and 4 bases from J, the junction kept 4 bases outside the gene matches. Germline assignment: CDR1 MGHDK and CDR2 SYGVNS. The CDR3 reads CASRGTGPYGYTF. CDR3 DNA sequence: TGTGCCAGCAGGGGGACAGGTCCCTATGGCTACACCTTC.

V usage is TRBV25-1 and J usage is TRBJ2-1; a weak D match, TRBD2 (6 bases). Trimming stripped 2 bases from V and 1 base from J, with 12 bases between. CDR1 is MGHDK and CDR2 is SYGVNS in the germline V gene. The CDR3 spans 16 residues. The CDR3 loop reads CASSENVGRSYNEQFF. Here the CDR3 DNA reads TGTGCCAGCAGTGAAAATGTAGGGAGGTCCTACAATGAGCAGTTCTTC.

The rearrangement uses TRBV6-6 and TRBJ1-5; no firm D call. Looked up from germline, CDR1 is MNHNY and CDR2 is SVGAGI (reference sequence). V was trimmed by 6 bases and J by 3 bases, leaving 15 bases between them. CDR3 length: 15 residues. The chain's CDR3 is CASRPHRYVNQPQHF. CDR3 bases: TGTGCCAGCAGACCCCACAGATACGTCAATCAGCCCCAGCATTTT.

This clonotype came up many times. This sequence joins TRBV7-2 and TRBJ2-1, with no clear D. CDR1 and CDR2 from the germline V gene are SGHTA and FQGNSA. The CDR3 runs 15 residues. The V end lost 4 bases, the J end lost 6 bases, and 16 bases lay between the germline ends. CDR3 sequence: CASSSISVQFNEQFF. CDR3 nucleotides: TGTGCCAGCAGCTCAATAAGTGTTCAATTCAATGAGCAGTTCTTC.

Points on this clonotype: Lacking the conserved final phenylalanine or tryptophan, this CDR3 likely reflects a read error. The rearrangement joins TRBV7-2 to TRBJ2-1; unclear D gene. The V gene lost 5 bases and the J gene lost 7 bases, with 15 bases spanning the gap. This CDR3 region has 14 residues. The germline CDR1 and CDR2 sequences are SGHTA and FQGNSA. CDR3 in amino acids: CASSPPPTSNEQFI. The CDR3 DNA sequence: TGTGCCAGCAGCCCTCCCCCCACTTCAAATGAGCAGTTCATC.

This clonotype was detected a few times. CDR3 in amino acids: CASSWTGETYEQYF. CDR3 sequence (DNA): TGTGCCAGCAGCTGGACAGGGGAAACCTACGAGCAGTACTTC. The rearrangement joins TRBV7-9 to TRBJ2-7, with 9 bases fitting TRBD1. The CDR3 is 14 amino acids. Per germline, CDR1 SEHNR and CDR2 FQNEAQ (reference sequence). Unmatched junction bases numbered 3, after V lost 4 bases and J lost 2 bases.

The genes are TRBV7-6 and TRBJ1-4; perhaps TRBD1 as D (5 bases). The ends were cut back, 4 bases at V and 0 bases at J, with 9 bases in the middle. Germline CDR1 and CDR2: SGHVS and FNYEAQ. The CDR3 runs to 15 residues. The CDR3 bases are TGTGCCAGCAGCTGGGGCAGGGCAACTAATGAAAAACTGTTTTTT. Amino acid sequence: CASSWGRATNEKLFF. Full variable domain (outside the CDR3, taken from reference TRBV7-6 and TRBJ1-4): GAGVSQSPRYKVTKRGQDVALRCDPISGHVSLYWYRQALGQGPEFLTYFNYEAQQDKSGLPNDRFSAERPEGSISTLTIQRTEQRDSAMYRCASSWGRATNEKLFFGSGTQLSVL.

This clonotype was found many times. The chain has TRBV7-2 and TRBJ1-5; D is unresolved. The CDR3 length is 15 residues. Looked up from germline, CDR1 is SGHTA and CDR2 is FQGNSA. Trimming shortened V by 6 bases and J by 1 base, and 13 bases separated the two germline ends. CDR3 residues: CASRTDTGSNQPQHF. The CDR3 nucleotides are TGTGCCAGCAGAACTGACACGGGGAGCAATCAGCCCCAGCATTTT.

This clonotype was recorded many times. The chain has TRBV5-6 and TRBJ2-1; TRBD1 matches at 10 bases. This CDR3 spans 14 amino acids. V lost 1 base and J lost 6; bases outside the gene matches: 1. Germline CDR1 and CDR2: SGHDT and YYEEEE. The CDR3 region has the DNA TGTGCCAGCAGCTTGTGGGACAGGGGCAATGAGCAGTTCTTC. Translation gives CASSLWDRGNEQFF.

J is TRBJ1-6 and V is TRBV4-3; a weak D match, TRBD1 (5 bases). The CDR3 totals 14 residues. Germline assignment: CDR1 LGHNA and CDR2 YSLEER. V was pared by 5 bases and J by 6 bases, with 11 bases between. DNA of the CDR3: TGCGCCAGCAGCAGGGACGGCCTTAATTCACCCCTCCACTTT. This sequence encodes CASSRDGLNSPLHF.

The rearrangement uses TRBV7-4 and TRBJ2-1; TRBD2 agrees at 10 bases. CDR1 and CDR2 from the germline V gene are SGHVT and SQSDAQ. The CDR3 covers 17 residues. Losses at the gene ends were 4 bases for V and 9 bases for J; bases not matched to a gene: 15. CDR3 residues: CASSSTTSGQADSEQFF. For the CDR3, the DNA is TGTGCCAGCAGCTCAACGACTAGCGGGCAGGCCGACAGTGAGCAGTTCTTC.

The rearrangement joins TRBV7-3 to TRBJ2-7; D may correspond to TRBD1 or TRBD2 (5 bases each). V lost 5 bases, J lost 2 bases, and 16 bases lay in between. The V gene's germline CDR1 is SGHTA and CDR2 FQGTGA. CDR3 length: 15 amino acids. The CDR3 loop is CASSHRDHRPYEQYF. CDR3 DNA: TGTGCCAGCAGCCACCGGGACCATCGGCCCTACGAGCAGTACTTC.

This clonotype showed up just a few times. This sequence joins TRBV7-2 and TRBJ2-1, with D tentatively TRBD2 (6 bases). Trimming pared 7 bases from V and 5 bases from J, leaving 15 bases between. CDR3 length: 14 amino acids. From germline, CDR1 is SGHTA and CDR2 FQGNSA. Here the CDR3 DNA reads TGTGCCAGCACCAAGGGACTCAGAGACAATGAGCAGTTCTTC. Its translation is CASTKGLRDNEQFF.

The chain combines TRBV6-2 or TRBV6-3 with TRBJ1-1, with TRBD1 matching 8 bases. The V and J ends lost 6 bases and 1 base, in that order; junction bases with no gene match: 4. CDR1 is MNHEY and CDR2 is SVGEGT in the germline V gene. The CDR3 totals 14 residues. CDR3 region: CASRRQGPNTEAFF. Written as DNA, the CDR3 is TGTGCCAGCAGGCGACAGGGGCCGAACACTGAAGCTTTCTTT.

The chain uses TRBV7-2 and TRBJ2-5; 7 bases map to TRBD2. V lost 0 bases and J lost 3; bases outside the gene matches: 7. This CDR3 is 16 amino acids long. Germline V CDR1 and CDR2: SGHTA, FQGNSA. As DNA, the CDR3 is TGTGCCAGCAGCTTAGCTCTGAGGCTAGCGGAAGAGACCCAGTACTTC. This translates into CASSLALRLAEETQYF.

This rearrangement joins TRBV27 to TRBJ2-7, with TRBD2 matching over 9 bases. Germline CDR1 and CDR2: MNHEY and SMNVEV (reference sequence). V lost 5 bases to trimming and J lost 6 bases; unmatched junction nucleotides: 8. The length of the CDR3 is 14 residues. CDR3 in amino acids: CASSTAGGPGEQYV. The CDR3 bases are TGTGCCAGCAGTACAGCGGGAGGACCGGGCGAGCAGTACGTC.

The chain uses TRBV7-2 and TRBJ1-5; possibly TRBD1 for D (6 bases). Germline values: CDR1 SGHTA, CDR2 FQGNSA. The CDR3 has 17 residues. The V and J ends lost 1 base and 5 bases respectively, with 18 bases between them. The CDR3 region has the DNA TGTGCCAGCAGCTTAGGCCACCTTAGCAGGGGCGATCAGCCCCAGCATTTT. Translation gives CASSLGHLSRGDQPQHF.